Reported below is one T cell receptor (beta chain). Its antigen is unidentified. These data come from a study of monozygotic twins with inflammatory bowel disease. Study results and limitations: Twin pairs that were concordant did not differ from discordant pairs in repertoire similarity, possibly from limited power.

TCRdb reprocessed the 5' RACE reads, keeping one entry per CDR3 protein, no DNA. The repertoire shows approximately 300,000 distinct CDR3 sequences; the top ten hold about 5%. The V gene's germline CDR1 is SGHDT and CDR2 YYEEEE. The length of the CDR3 is 15 residues. The receptor was isolated from a human donor with ulcerative colitis or Crohn's disease, or a healthy co-twin of an affected twin (not recorded which). The chain links TRBV5-6 to TRBJ2-3; TCRdb designates TRBD2, a call that cannot be tested without DNA. Sequencing was carried out using blood. The chain's CDR3 is CASRSGGTSTDTQYF.